These 28 T cell receptor beta chains were sequenced from one sample in a study of T cell changes during pregnancy in multiple sclerosis. Profiling relied on immunoSEQ multiplex PCR, and the TCRdb table lists in-frame clones only, not all of them. The sample lists some 56,000 clones, 92% occurring once. This sample comprised peripheral blood, obtained in the third trimester of pregnancy. Receptor source: a female donor in good health, enrolled as a control in a pregnancy study.

The CDR3, as DNA: TGTGCCAGCAGTGAAGGCGCGCCTCCGAACACCGGGGAGCTGTTTTTT. Protein: CASSEGAPPNTGELFF. This chain connects TRBV2 to TRBJ2-2, with D unclear. Germline V gene data show CDR1 as SNHLY and CDR2 as FYNNEI. Trimming pared 1 base from V and 0 bases from J, leaving 9 bases between. The CDR3 loop spans 16 amino acids.

The rearrangement joins TRBV10-3 to TRBJ1-1; 7 positions match TRBD1. The V and J ends lost 6 bases and 3 bases, in that order; junction bases with no gene match: 1. The CDR3 runs 12 residues. From germline, CDR1 is ENHRY and CDR2 SYGVKD. As DNA, the CDR3 is TGTGCCATCAGCACAGGGGACACTGAAGCTTTCTTT. It yields the protein CAISTGDTEAFF.

The chain recombines TRBV30 with TRBJ2-2, with D possibly matching TRBD2 (6 bases). Germline assignment: CDR1 GTSNPN and CDR2 SVGIG (reference sequence). CDR3 length: 16 residues. Trimming pared 0 bases from V and 4 bases from J, leaving 15 bases between. CDR3 region: CAWSVVGQGGTGELFF. In DNA, the CDR3 is TGTGCCTGGAGTGTAGTAGGGCAGGGAGGCACCGGGGAGCTGTTTTTT.

This chain connects TRBV5-4 to TRBJ2-4, with 7 bases identical to TRBD1. The CDR3 spans 14 residues. The V gene end was trimmed by 0 bases and the J gene end by 5 bases; junction bases not matched to a gene: 2. Germline V lookup: CDR1 SGHNT, CDR2 YYREEE (reference sequence). DNA for the CDR3: TGTGCCAGCAGCTTGGGACAGGGTGAAAACATTCAGTACTTC. Protein sequence: CASSLGQGENIQYF.

V usage is TRBV5-1 and J usage is TRBJ1-6; D may be TRBD1 (5 bases). V dropped 4 bases and J dropped 6 bases, with 29 bases sitting between them. CDR1 is SGHRS and CDR2 is YFSETQ in the germline V gene. The CDR3 runs to 20 residues. CDR3 protein: CASSPGGLGVGSPINSPLHF. DNA for the CDR3: TGCGCCAGCAGCCCCGGAGGGCTAGGGGTAGGATCTCCCATTAATTCACCCCTCCACTTT.

The chain links TRBV28 to TRBJ2-1; 8 bases are a match to TRBD2. Per germline, CDR1 MDHEN and CDR2 SYDVKM. V was pared by 3 bases and J by 3 bases, with 13 bases of the junction left unmatched. The length of the CDR3 is 18 residues. CDR3 nucleotides: TGTGCCAGCAGTTTTGCGGGAGGCTATCGAGCGGGCTACAATGAGCAGTTCTTC. This encodes CASSFAGGYRAGYNEQFF.

The chain employs TRBV2 and TRBJ2-1; 12 bases are shared with TRBD2. Germline V gene lookup returns CDR1 SNHLY and CDR2 FYNNEI. The V and J ends lost 8 bases and 7 bases, in that order; junction bases with no gene match: 6. The CDR3 is 14 amino acids. CDR3 bases: TGTGCCAGCTCTGCCGGGACTAGCGGGAATGAGCAGTTCTTC. This codes for CASSAGTSGNEQFF.

The chain has TRBV9 and TRBJ2-2; 10 bases are shared with TRBD1. This CDR3 is built from 15 residues. V shed 4 bases, J shed 7 bases, and the junction held 7 bases outside the gene matches. The germline gives CDR1 SGDLS, CDR2 YYNGEE. The CDR3 nucleotides read TGTGCCAGCAGCCCTTCGACAGGGGGCATCGGGGAGCTGTTTTTT. It codes for CASSPSTGGIGELFF.

This chain links TRBV5-1 with TRBJ1-4; D is uncertain. The germline V and J ends were trimmed by 6 bases and 5 bases, with 11 bases remaining between them. The CDR3 is made up of 13 amino acids. Germline CDR1 reads SGHRS; CDR2 reads YFSETQ. The CDR3 is CASNRAGNEKLFF. The CDR3 DNA reads TGCGCCAGCAACCGGGCGGGAAATGAAAAACTGTTTTTT.

V is TRBV18 and J is TRBJ1-3; maybe TRBD1 (5 bases). Germline V lookup: CDR1 KGHSH, CDR2 LQKENI. Trimming cost V 0 bases and J 1 base, with 10 bases left between them. CDR3 length: 16 amino acids. CDR3 bases: TGTGCCAGCTCACCACCGACGTCAGGGTCTGGAAACACCATATATTTT. Translating gives CASSPPTSGSGNTIYF.

The chain links TRBV5-5 to TRBJ1-2; D remains ambiguous. CDR3 length equals 15 residues. V shed 6 bases and J shed 4 bases, with 19 bases lying between them. Germline CDR1 reads SGHKS; CDR2 reads YYEKEE (reference sequence). CDR3 bases: TGTGCCAGCAACCCGGGAGGGATCTCGGGCTATGGCTACACCTTC. This gives the protein CASNPGGISGYGYTF. The whole variable domain, filled in from reference TRBV5-5 and TRBJ1-2, reads DAGVTQSPTHLIKTRGQQVTLRCSPISGHKSVSWYQQVLGQGPQFIFQYYEKEERGRGNFPDRFSARQFPNYSSELNVNALLLGDSALYLCASNPGGISGYGYTFGSGTRLTVV.

The V gene is TRBV2, the J gene TRBJ1-6, with TRBD1 identical over 8 bases. V shed 5 bases, J shed 7 bases, and the junction held 7 bases outside the gene matches. The CDR3 sequence is 15 residues long. Per germline, CDR1 SNHLY and CDR2 FYNNEI. CDR3 bases: TGTGCCAGCAGTCGACAGGGGACGGGGAATTCACCCCTCCACTTT. Protein sequence: CASSRQGTGNSPLHF.

The V call is TRBV27, the J call TRBJ1-2, with 10 bases matching TRBD1. CDR1 and CDR2 (germline): MNHEY, SMNVEV (reference sequence). This CDR3 region has 13 residues. After removal of 5 bases from V and 13 bases from J, the junction contained 10 bases not matched to a gene. CDR3 loop: CASSAQTGGDPTF. CDR3 nucleotides: TGTGCCAGCAGTGCCCAGACAGGGGGCGATCCCACCTTC.

This clone was picked up a small number of times. This chain uses TRBV10-3 with TRBJ1-1; 10 nucleotides line up with TRBD1. The CDR3 runs to 13 residues. CDR1 is ENHRY, CDR2 SYGVKD, per germline. Trimming took 7 bases from V and 5 from J; bases not matched to a gene: 4. The CDR3 reads CAIMDRGSTEAFF. CDR3 in DNA: TGTGCCATCATGGACAGGGGGAGTACTGAAGCTTTCTTT.

This rearrangement joins TRBV6-1 to TRBJ2-5; 7 bases agree with TRBD1. The V and J ends lost 6 bases and 5 bases, in that order; junction bases with no gene match: 9. Germline V gene lookup returns CDR1 MNHNS and CDR2 SASEGT. This CDR3 region has 14 residues. CDR3 protein: CASRETGKGETQYF. The DNA of the CDR3 is TGTGCCAGCAGGGAGACAGGGAAGGGGGAGACCCAGTACTTC.

The chain links TRBV4-2 to TRBJ2-3; unclear D gene. The ends were cut back, 4 bases at V and 0 bases at J, with 8 bases in the middle. This CDR3 has 14 residues. The V gene's germline CDR1 is LGHNA and CDR2 YNFKEQ. The CDR3 nucleotides read TGTGCCAGCAGCCGAGAACAGAGCACAGATACGCAGTATTTT. Its translation is CASSREQSTDTQYF.

The V gene is TRBV30, the J gene TRBJ1-4; 9 bases match TRBD1. The length of the CDR3 is 18 residues. Germline CDR1 GTSNPN, CDR2 SVGIG (reference sequence). The J segment lost 8 bases and the V segment lost 4 bases, leaving 20 bases of the junction unmatched. In DNA form, the CDR3 reads TGTGCCTGGAAAGTCGGGACAGGGCCTAGGGGGTTCCGGGAAAAACTGTTTTTT. This translates into CAWKVGTGPRGFREKLFF.

V usage is TRBV28 and J usage is TRBJ2-7; 9 nucleotides line up with TRBD1. This CDR3 is built from 16 residues. Germline V CDR1 and CDR2: MDHEN, SYDVKM. V gave up 5 bases and J gave up 4 bases; unmatched junction bases: 12. CDR3 DNA: TGTGCCAGCAGTCTTCCTCGGACAGGGGTGGGTTACGAGCAGTACTTC. Protein product: CASSLPRTGVGYEQYF.

Comments on this clone: Other DNA variants within this sample encode the same CDR3. The V call is TRBV2, the J call TRBJ2-2; D might be TRBD1 (6 bases). Trimming cost V 6 bases and J 9 bases, with 11 bases left between them. The germline V gene has CDR1 SNHLY and CDR2 FYNNEI. The CDR3 covers 12 residues. In DNA, the CDR3 is TGTGCCAGCAGCGTACAGGGACGGGAGCTGTTTTTT. Translating it yields CASSVQGRELFF.

In DNA form, the CDR3 reads TGTGCCAGCAGCCCGTATTCGGGGGGCGGTTCTAGCTCCTACGAGCAGTACTTC. Translated: CASSPYSGGGSSSYEQYF. V is TRBV7-6 and J is TRBJ2-7; TRBD2 might be the D (7 bases). CDR3 length equals 18 residues. V was clipped by 5 bases and J by 0 bases, with 23 bases between them. CDR1 is SGHVS and CDR2 is FNYEAQ in the germline V gene.

The chain combines TRBV7-9 with TRBJ1-5; D may be TRBD1 (6 bases). The CDR3 has 13 residues. The germline V gene has CDR1 SEHNR and CDR2 FQNEAQ (reference sequence). Trimming stripped 4 bases from V and 7 bases from J, with 11 bases between. The CDR3 DNA is TGTGCCAGCAGCTCGTCAGGGGACCAGCCCCAGCATTTT. This codes for CASSSSGDQPQHF.

The rearrangement uses TRBV6-6 and TRBJ1-1; possible D gene TRBD1, 6 bases. Germline V gene sequence: CDR1 MNHNY, CDR2 SVGAGI (reference sequence). The CDR3 loop spans 13 amino acids. V lost 8 bases and J 1 base, leaving 11 bases between the germline ends. In DNA, the CDR3 is TGTGCCAGCGGAACAGGGTCGAACACTGAAGCTTTCTTT. Amino acid sequence: CASGTGSNTEAFF.

The chain has TRBV5-1 and TRBJ2-7; D is perhaps TRBD2 (5 bases). CDR3 length: 15 amino acids. The germline V and J ends were trimmed by 1 base and 2 bases, with 13 bases remaining between them. CDR1 and CDR2 from the germline V gene are SGHRS and YFSETQ. CDR3 loop: CASSLMSGHTYEQYF. The DNA of the CDR3 is TGCGCCAGCAGCTTGATGAGCGGTCATACCTACGAGCAGTACTTC.

V gene TRBV10-3 combines with J gene TRBJ1-2; TRBD1 agrees at 7 bases. J lost 4 bases, V lost 0 bases, and 8 bases had no gene match. The CDR3 loop spans 16 amino acids. Germline CDR1 is ENHRY and CDR2 is SYGVKD. This chain's CDR3 is CAISESRGGVFYGYTF. The CDR3 DNA follows: TGTGCCATCAGTGAGTCGAGAGGGGGCGTCTTCTATGGCTACACCTTC.

V gene TRBV5-1 combines with J gene TRBJ2-1; 8 bases agree with TRBD1. CDR1 SGHRS and CDR2 YFSETQ come from the germline V gene. There are 16 residues in the CDR3. V lost 7 bases and J lost 6; bases outside the gene matches: 15. The CDR3 DNA follows: TGCGCCAGCGGGGAACAGGGGGGCGCGGAGCTCAATGAGCAGTTCTTC. Translation gives CASGEQGGAELNEQFF.

The V and J genes are TRBV4-3 and TRBJ2-4; TRBD2 is a possible D gene (6 bases). Germline values: CDR1 LGHNA, CDR2 YSLEER. The CDR3 consists of 21 residues. V lost 0 bases to trimming and J lost 0 bases, with 24 bases between them. The CDR3 loop is CASSQDAWRGISRGAKNIQYF. Here the CDR3 DNA reads TGCGCCAGCAGCCAAGATGCGTGGAGGGGAATTTCAAGAGGAGCCAAAAACATTCAGTACTTC.

This clone was observed a handful of times. J is TRBJ1-1 and V is TRBV6-1; maybe TRBD1 (5 bases). V lost 3 bases and J lost 7, with 15 bases in between. Germline CDR1 reads MNHNS; CDR2 reads SASEGT. The CDR3 runs to 14 residues. The CDR3 nucleotides read TGTGCCAGCAGTGAGGGTAATAGGAGGGGTGAAGCTTTCTTT. Amino acid sequence: CASSEGNRRGEAFF.

This chain joins TRBV5-1 and TRBJ2-2; the D gene is possibly TRBD1 (5 bases). The CDR3 loop spans 14 amino acids. Germline values: CDR1 SGHRS, CDR2 YFSETQ. V was shortened by 1 base and J by 4 bases, with 8 bases between the two germline ends. The CDR3 nucleotides are TGCGCCAGCAGCTTGAGAAGGGGCACCGGGGAGCTGTTTTTT. Encoded protein: CASSLRRGTGELFF.